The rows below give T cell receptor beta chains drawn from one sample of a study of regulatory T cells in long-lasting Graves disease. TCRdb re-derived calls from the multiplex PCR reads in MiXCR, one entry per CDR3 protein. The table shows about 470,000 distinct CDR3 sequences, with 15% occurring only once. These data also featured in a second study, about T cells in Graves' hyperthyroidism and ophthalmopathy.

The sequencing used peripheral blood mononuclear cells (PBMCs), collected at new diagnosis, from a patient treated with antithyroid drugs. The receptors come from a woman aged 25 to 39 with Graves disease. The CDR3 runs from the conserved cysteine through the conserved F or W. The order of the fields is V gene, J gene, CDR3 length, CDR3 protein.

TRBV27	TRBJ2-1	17	CASSLSPDLYSYNEQFF
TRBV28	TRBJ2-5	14	CASSTSGRTETQYF
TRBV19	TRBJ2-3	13	CADRGTRSDTQYF
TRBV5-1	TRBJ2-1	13	CARIGRRDNEQFF
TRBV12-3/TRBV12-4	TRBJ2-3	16	CASRSRIGVGTDTQYF
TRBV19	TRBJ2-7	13	CASSIGQGYEQYF
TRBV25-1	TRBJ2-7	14	CASATRDSLYEQYF
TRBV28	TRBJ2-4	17	CASSHPGRRESGNIQYF
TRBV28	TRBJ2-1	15	CASSQGLAGVYEQFF
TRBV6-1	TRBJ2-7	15	CASSSLAGGSIEQYF
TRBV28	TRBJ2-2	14	CASSLRLGAGELFF
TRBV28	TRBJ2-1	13	CASSRLNYNEQFF
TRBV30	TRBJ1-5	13	CAWSVQGDQPQHF
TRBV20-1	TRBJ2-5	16	CSARDSGNLGQETQYF
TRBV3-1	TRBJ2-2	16	CASSLTSGRKDGELFF
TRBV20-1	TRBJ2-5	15	CSAQLLAGVGETQYF
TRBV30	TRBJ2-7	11	CAWSVGVEQYF
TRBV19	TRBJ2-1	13	CASSMVGINEQFF
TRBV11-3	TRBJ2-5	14	CASSLGPVKETQYF
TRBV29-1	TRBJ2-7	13	CSVAESLSYEQYF
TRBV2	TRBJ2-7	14	CASRSGRAVYEQYF
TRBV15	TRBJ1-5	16	CATSRSGRGLNQPQHF
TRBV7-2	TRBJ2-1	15	CASSFRANGYNEQFF
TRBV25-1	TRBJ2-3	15	CASSEVGRTTDTQYF
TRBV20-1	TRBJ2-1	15	CSAPGLAGAYNEQFF
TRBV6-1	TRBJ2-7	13	CASTGSDTYEQYF
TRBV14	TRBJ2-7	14	CASSPAGPAYEQYF
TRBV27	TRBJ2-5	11	CASSSVGTQYF
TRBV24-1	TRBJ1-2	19	CATSEDFGEQGAGLSGYTF
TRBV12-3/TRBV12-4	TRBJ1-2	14	CASHQQGVNYGYTF
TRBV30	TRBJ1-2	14	CAWDTGTGNYGYTF
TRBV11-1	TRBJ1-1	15	CASSSQIFMNTEAFF
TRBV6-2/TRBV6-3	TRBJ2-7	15	CASSYSGGVGDEQYF
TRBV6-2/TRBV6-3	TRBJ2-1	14	CACCSEGSYNEQFF
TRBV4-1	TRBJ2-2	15	CASSQNALSGSELFF
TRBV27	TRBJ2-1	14	CASSLSQGRNEQFF
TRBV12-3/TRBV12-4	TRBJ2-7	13	CASSRTSYYEQYF
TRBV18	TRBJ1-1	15	CASSPPQGEFAEAFF
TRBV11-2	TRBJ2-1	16	CASSKLAGPSYNEQFF
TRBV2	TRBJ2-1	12	CASSTDRDRQFF
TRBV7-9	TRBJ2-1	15	CASVWTSGGNNEQFF